Each of the 3 T cell receptor beta chains below was sequenced from the same sample in a study of cytomegalovirus exposure and HLA in healthy donors. TCRdb's copy holds only in-frame clones and misses some; the assay was immunoSEQ multiplex PCR. The repertoire holds roughly 140,000 clones, with approximately 93% as singletons. Source material: PBMCs. The receptors were sampled from a man younger than 35 in good health and CMV-seronegative.

The CDR3: CASSDRGGPNEKLFF. CDR3 DNA: TGTGCCAGCAGCGATCGGGGGGGACCTAATGAAAAACTGTTTTTT. The chain links TRBV6-6 to TRBJ1-4; D is possibly TRBD1 (5 bases). The V gene's germline CDR1 is MNHNY and CDR2 SVGAGI (reference sequence). Trimming took 6 bases from V and 3 from J, leaving 14 bases between them. The CDR3 length is 15 residues.

The rearrangement uses TRBV5-3 and TRBJ2-2; perhaps TRBD2 as D (5 bases). TRBV5-3 is an open reading frame whose function is uncertain. With 6 bases removed from V and 0 bases from J, the gap between germline ends came to 6 bases. The CDR3 is made up of 13 amino acids. The CDR3 nucleotides are TGTGCCAGAATAGCGTCGAACACCGGGGAGCTGTTTTTT. This codes for CARIASNTGELFF.

The chain has TRBV7-2 and TRBJ1-1; tentative D call: TRBD1 (6 bases). CDR3 size: 15 residues. Germline CDR1 and CDR2: SGHTA and FQGNSA. V lost 4 bases and J 1 base, leaving 13 bases between the germline ends. The CDR3 spells CASSSDSVRNTEAFF. The CDR3 coding sequence is TGTGCCAGCAGCTCGGACAGTGTACGGAACACTGAAGCTTTCTTT. The variable domain in full, completed from reference TRBV7-2 and TRBJ1-1, reads GAGVSQSPSNKVTEKGKDVELRCDPISGHTALYWYRQSLGQGLEFLIYFQGNSAPDKSGLPSDRFSAERTGGSVSTLTIQRTQQEDSAVYLCASSSDSVRNTEAFFGQGTRLTVV.